The 23 T cell receptor beta chains in this list originate from one sample, sequenced in a study of patients and donors after allogeneic stem cell transplantation. TCRdb independently ran MiXCR on the RT-PCR reads; one entry per CDR3 protein. The sample includes tens of thousands of distinct CDR3 sequences, roughly 5.2% of them seen just once. Sequencing was performed on blood, either unsorted or a sorted T cell fraction (not recorded which). These receptors came from a human donor who was either an allogeneic HSCT recipient or a stem cell or donor lymphocyte infusion donor (not recorded which). It is not recorded whose cells these are; they may come from a transplant donor.

Relative to its sample, this clonotype is medium-sized. This rearrangement joins TRBV7-3 to TRBJ2-3; 11 bases agree with TRBD2. The V and J ends lost 7 bases and 8 bases, in that order; junction bases with no gene match: 8. This CDR3 is 14 amino acids long. Germline CDR1 and CDR2: SGHTA and FQGTGA. The DNA of the CDR3 is TGTGCCAGCAAGGCGGGACTAGCGGATGGTACGCAGTATTTT. This encodes CASKAGLADGTQYF.

The chain is built from TRBV20-1 and TRBJ1-2; a possible D gene is TRBD1 (5 bases). Between the trimmed V and J ends, which lost 1 base and 8 bases, there was a span of 17 bases. CDR1 and CDR2 from the germline V gene are DFQATT and SNEGSKA (reference sequence). This CDR3 spans 14 amino acids. CDR3 DNA sequence: TGCAGTGCTAGAGGAGTGGGGGGAATGAAGGGCTACACCTTC. Protein sequence: CSARGVGGMKGYTF.

This clonotype was counted a few times. The CDR3 sequence is CASSVAGMSSYNEQFF. The CDR3 coding sequence is TGCGCCAGCAGCGTAGCGGGCATGAGCTCCTACAATGAGCAGTTCTTC. The V call is TRBV5-1, the J call TRBJ2-1; 7 bases are a match to TRBD2. The V and J ends lost 4 bases and 0 bases, in that order; junction bases with no gene match: 7. Per germline, CDR1 SGHRS and CDR2 YFSETQ. The CDR3 runs to 16 residues.

This clonotype was found many times. The genes are TRBV6-2 or TRBV6-3 and TRBJ2-7; 8 bases fit TRBD2. CDR1 and CDR2 from the germline V gene are MNHEY and SVGEGT. This CDR3 region has 12 residues. The J segment lost 6 bases and the V segment lost 8 bases, leaving 6 bases of the junction unmatched. CDR3 amino acids: CASYSAGGEQYF. CDR3 coding DNA: TGTGCCAGCTACAGCGCGGGAGGCGAGCAGTACTTC.

The chain combines TRBV4-2 with TRBJ2-1; weak D call: TRBD2 (5 bases). The CDR3 has 17 amino acids. V was pared by 3 bases and J by 4 bases, with 19 bases between. The V gene's germline CDR1 is LGHNA and CDR2 YNFKEQ. The CDR3 DNA reads TGTGCCAGCAGCCAGGCGGGTGGAGCGGAAGGTTACAATGAGCAGTTCTTC. Encoded protein: CASSQAGGAEGYNEQFF.

Ten or more counts support this clonotype. V usage is TRBV6-5 and J usage is TRBJ2-7; 8 bases match TRBD2. V was clipped by 2 bases and J by 2 bases; unmatched bases: 5. The CDR3 is made up of 15 amino acids. Germline lookup yields CDR1 MNHEY and CDR2 SVGAGI. The CDR3 DNA reads as TGTGCCAGCAGTTACGGGGGTAGCGGGACCTACGAGCAGTACTTC. This codes for CASSYGGSGTYEQYF.

This CDR3 is CASSPGGVGYGYTF. The CDR3 DNA follows: TGTGCCAGCAGCCCTGGCGGGGTAGGGTATGGCTACACCTTC. This rearrangement joins TRBV7-9 to TRBJ1-2; D is unresolved. In germline, CDR1 is SEHNR, CDR2 FQNEAQ (reference sequence). Trimming pared 5 bases from V and 5 bases from J, leaving 15 bases between. This CDR3 has 14 residues.

This clonotype has at least ten counts. The chain recombines TRBV27 with TRBJ2-5; 7 nucleotides match TRBD1. The CDR3 consists of 12 residues. After removal of 6 bases from V and 5 bases from J, the junction contained 3 bases not matched to a gene. CDR1 is MNHEY, CDR2 SMNVEV, per germline (reference sequence). For the CDR3, the DNA is TGTGCCAGCAGGAGGGGGCTGGAGACCCAGTACTTC. Translating it yields CASRRGLETQYF.

The sample holds many counts of this clonotype. The chain recombines TRBV2 with TRBJ1-2; tentatively, D is TRBD1 (6 bases). This CDR3 spans 13 amino acids. Trimming took off 2 bases at V and 8 bases at J, with 12 bases between the two ends. The germline CDR1 and CDR2 sequences are SNHLY and FYNNEI. The CDR3 region is CASSENREDGYTF. The CDR3 DNA reads as TGTGCCAGCAGTGAAAACAGGGAGGACGGCTACACCTTC.

At least ten counts were recorded for this clonotype. The rearrangement joins TRBV5-1 to TRBJ1-4; D may be TRBD1 (6 bases). This CDR3 comprises 15 residues. Germline V lookup: CDR1 SGHRS, CDR2 YFSETQ. Between the trimmed V and J ends, which lost 4 bases and 6 bases, there was a span of 16 bases. CDR3 amino acids: CASSRSGGQDEKLFF. Here the CDR3 DNA reads TGCGCCAGCAGCCGGAGCGGGGGCCAAGATGAAAAACTGTTTTTT.

This clonotype was observed at least ten times. The gene calls are TRBV5-6 and TRBJ1-1, with 9 bases fitting TRBD1. CDR1 and CDR2 from the germline V gene are SGHDT and YYEEEE. CDR3 length: 17 residues. The junction had 18 bases not matched to a gene; V was cut back by 4 bases and J by 8 bases. In DNA form, the CDR3 reads TGTGCCAGCAGCGCCATACAGGGGGCCATCCCGTTTAGCGAAGCTTTCTTT. Its translation: CASSAIQGAIPFSEAFF.

This clonotype was seen ten or more times. The V call is TRBV6-5, the J call TRBJ2-7; D possibly corresponds to TRBD2 (6 bases). This CDR3 is 15 amino acids long. Germline CDR1 and CDR2: MNHEY and SVGAGI. Deletions cut 0 bases from V and 4 bases from J, with 13 bases between. The CDR3 sequence is CASSYSKRGGYEQYF. The CDR3 DNA follows: TGTGCCAGCAGTTACTCGAAACGGGGAGGTTACGAGCAGTACTTC.

This clonotype came up many times. J is TRBJ2-1 and V is TRBV10-3; perhaps TRBD2 as D (6 bases). Germline CDR1 ENHRY, CDR2 SYGVKD. Deletions cut 6 bases from V and 7 bases from J, with 10 bases between. CDR3 length equals 12 residues. CDR3 sequence: CAISPRENEQFF. CDR3 in DNA: TGTGCCATCAGCCCCCGGGAGAATGAGCAGTTCTTC.

In its sample, this clonotype was seen many times. The rearrangement links TRBV18 to TRBJ2-7; unclear D gene. The germline gives CDR1 KGHSH, CDR2 LQKENI. The CDR3 consists of 12 residues. The V gene lost 3 bases and the J gene lost 2 bases, with 5 bases spanning the gap. The CDR3 protein is CASSPNPYEQYF. The CDR3 DNA sequence: TGTGCCAGCTCACCGAATCCCTACGAGCAGTACTTC.

This clonotype appeared many times. The genes are TRBV5-1 and TRBJ2-7, with D unclear. Germline values: CDR1 SGHRS, CDR2 YFSETQ. This CDR3 comprises 11 residues. Trimming removed 4 bases from V and 5 bases from J, with 7 bases in between. Written as DNA, the CDR3 is TGCGCCAGCAGCATAGGAAACGAGCAGTACTTC. It codes for CASSIGNEQYF.

This clonotype was observed many times. CDR3 region: CASRPPRPFSRDTQYF. CDR3 DNA: TGTGCCAGCAGACCCCCTCGACCATTCTCACGGGATACGCAGTATTTT. The V gene is TRBV6-1, the J gene TRBJ2-3; D remains ambiguous. Germline-derived CDR1 and CDR2 are MNHNS and SASEGT. The CDR3 length is 16 residues. The V gene lost 6 bases and the J gene lost 6 bases, with 22 bases spanning the gap.

This clonotype has at least ten counts. This chain connects TRBV3-1 to TRBJ2-2, with D tentatively TRBD2 (7 bases). This CDR3 has 16 amino acids. CDR1 and CDR2 (germline): LGHDT, YNNKEL (reference sequence). V lost 1 base and J lost 7, with 16 bases in between. The CDR3 bases are TGTGCCAGCAGCCAAGTAAAGCCGGGGGGCATCGGGGAGCTGTTTTTT. This sequence encodes CASSQVKPGGIGELFF.

This clonotype was recorded many times. The CDR3 here is CASSPNPGLGSTDTQYF. CDR3 in DNA: TGCGCCAGCAGCCCCAACCCGGGCCTGGGTAGCACAGATACGCAGTATTTT. V is TRBV4-1 and J is TRBJ2-3, with D unresolved. The CDR3 sequence is 17 residues long. Germline V lookup: CDR1 MGHRA, CDR2 YSYEKL. The V gene lost 4 bases and the J gene lost 0 bases, with 17 bases spanning the gap.

This clonotype was observed at least ten times. The rearrangement links TRBV20-1 to TRBJ1-2; 7 bases are shared with TRBD1. Germline trimming cut 3 bases from V and 2 bases from J; bases unmatched to any gene: 6. Germline values: CDR1 DFQATT, CDR2 SNEGSKA (reference sequence). The CDR3 has 14 amino acids. CDR3 in DNA: TGCAGTGCTAGTGTTCAAGGGGGCAACTATGGCTACACCTTC. Its translation is CSASVQGGNYGYTF.

This clonotype was observed a handful of times. The rearrangement uses TRBV6-1 and TRBJ1-5; 7 nucleotides line up with TRBD1. Germline assignment: CDR1 MNHNS and CDR2 SASEGT. With V trimmed by 2 bases and J by 1 base, 2 bases remained unmatched. CDR3 length: 15 residues. The CDR3 sequence: CASSELGQSNQPQHF. Here the CDR3 DNA reads TGTGCCAGCAGTGAATTGGGACAGAGCAATCAGCCCCAGCATTTT.

The sample holds a few counts of this clonotype. This sequence joins TRBV19 and TRBJ2-2; the D is unclear. Germline CDR1 is LNHDA and CDR2 is SQIVND (reference sequence). Trimming removed 1 base from V and 1 base from J, with 7 bases in between. CDR3 size: 15 residues. The CDR3: CASSIVGKNTGELFF. The CDR3 DNA reads TGTGCCAGTAGTATAGTGGGGAAGAACACCGGGGAGCTGTTTTTT.

This clonotype was counted many times. V usage is TRBV5-1 and J usage is TRBJ2-5; 7 bases fit TRBD1. J lost 2 bases, V lost 3 bases, and 7 bases had no gene match. The CDR3 extends over 15 amino acids. The germline V gene has CDR1 SGHRS and CDR2 YFSETQ. CDR3 coding DNA: TGCGCCAGCAGCTACGACAGGGTGGGACAAGAGACCCAGTACTTC. Its translation: CASSYDRVGQETQYF.

At least ten counts were recorded for this clonotype. The V and J genes are TRBV10-3 and TRBJ2-5; D possibly uses TRBD1 or TRBD2 (5 bases each). V shed 10 bases and J shed 2 bases, with 20 bases lying between them. The CDR3 consists of 15 residues. The V gene's germline CDR1 is ENHRY and CDR2 SYGVKD. CDR3 region: CASRFSGRSQETQYF. CDR3 nucleotides: TGTGCCAGCCGATTTTCGGGACGGTCACAAGAGACCCAGTACTTC.